Sequencing of this TCR beta chain was carried out in a study of tumor-infiltrating lymphocytes in localized non-small cell lung cancer. The wider study: Some samples were collected after neoadjuvant chemotherapy; smokers, never-smokers and several histologies were included.

The repertoire was sequenced with immunoSEQ multiplex PCR; TCRdb's copy has only in-frame clones and lacks some. The sample yields roughly 10,000 clones, approximately 76% seen once. As concerns this clone: Its antigen remains unidentified.

Study results and limitations: TCR sequencing covered a subset of patients with enough tissue.

Sequencing input: uninvolved lung tissue not adjacent to the tumor. The TCR was taken from a human donor with non-small cell lung cancer.

DNA of the CDR3: TGTGCCAGCAGCTTAGGTCTCCAGCCCCAGCATTTT. Encoded protein: CASSLGLQPQHF. This rearrangement joins TRBV7-3 to TRBJ1-5; no clear D. CDR1 is SGHTA and CDR2 is FQGTGA in the germline V gene. The length of the CDR3 is 12 residues. With 2 bases removed from V and 7 bases from J, the gap between germline ends came to 6 bases.